One and the same sample provided the 8 T cell receptor beta chains below, sequenced in a study of cytomegalovirus exposure and HLA in healthy donors. PCR used 60 Vbeta primers and 13 Jbeta primers. Clones were sequenced by immunoSEQ multiplex PCR, and TCRdb holds only the in-frame ones, with some missing. The data contain about 170,000 clones, 62% of them singletons. The sample taken for sequencing was PBMCs. The receptors here all came from a man aged 35-49 years in good health and CMV-seronegative.

This clone was observed a handful of times. The gene calls are TRBV4-2 and TRBJ2-5; the match to TRBD2 covers 12 bases. This CDR3 has 16 amino acids. Trimming at V came to 4 bases and at J to 1 base, leaving 4 bases not matched to a gene. Germline CDR1 reads LGHNA; CDR2 reads YNFKEQ. The CDR3 loop is CASSLTSGGTQETQYF. CDR3 coding DNA: TGTGCCAGCAGCCTTACTAGCGGGGGGACCCAAGAGACCCAGTACTTC.

The V call is TRBV6-6, the J call TRBJ2-7; unclear D gene. Germline values: CDR1 MNHNY, CDR2 SVGAGI (reference sequence). The CDR3 consists of 12 residues. V gave up 5 bases and J gave up 4 bases, with 9 bases separating them. CDR3 bases: TGTGCCAGCAGTACCCCAGGATACGAGCAGTACTTC. It encodes CASSTPGYEQYF.

This clone appeared a few times. The rearrangement links TRBV6-1 to TRBJ1-5, with 8 positions matching TRBD1. CDR1 and CDR2 (germline): MNHNS, SASEGT. Losses at the gene ends were 8 bases for V and 1 base for J; bases not matched to a gene: 7. The CDR3 is made up of 15 amino acids. The CDR3 sequence is CASYGQGGSNQPQHF. CDR3 nucleotide sequence: TGTGCCAGCTACGGACAGGGTGGGAGCAATCAGCCCCAGCATTTT.

This clone was recorded a few times. The CDR3 DNA reads as TGTGCCAGCAGCTTGGGGCAGGGGCAGAGCTATGGCTACACCTTC. Translated, it gives CASSLGQGQSYGYTF. The rearrangement uses TRBV5-6 and TRBJ1-2; weak D call: TRBD1 (6 bases). The V gene's germline CDR1 is SGHDT and CDR2 YYEEEE. The CDR3 is made up of 15 amino acids. Between the trimmed V and J ends, which lost 0 bases and 4 bases, there was a span of 13 bases.

This chain uses TRBV2 with TRBJ1-2, with D possibly TRBD1 on 6 matching bases. This CDR3 has 13 amino acids. Trimming shortened V by 8 bases and J by 5 bases, and 15 bases separated the two germline ends. Germline values: CDR1 SNHLY, CDR2 FYNNEI. The CDR3: CASVAGTPYGYTF. The CDR3 DNA follows: TGTGCCAGCGTTGCCGGGACACCTTATGGCTACACCTTC.

The chain combines TRBV5-4 with TRBJ2-7; 10 positions match TRBD1. The CDR3 spans 13 residues. V gave up 9 bases and J gave up 6 bases; unmatched junction bases: 9. The germline V gene has CDR1 SGHNT and CDR2 YYREEE (reference sequence). The chain's CDR3 is CATSGTGVGEQYF. The CDR3 DNA sequence: TGTGCCACCTCCGGGACAGGGGTTGGCGAGCAGTACTTC.

CDR3 residues: CASSSRGGRDSGANVLTF. The CDR3 region has the DNA TGTGCCAGCAGCTCCCGGGGGGGCAGGGACTCTGGGGCCAACGTCCTGACTTTC. V usage is TRBV11-2 and J usage is TRBJ2-6; 8 nucleotides agree with TRBD2. CDR1 is SGHAT, CDR2 FQNNGV, per germline. The V gene end was trimmed by 4 bases and the J gene end by 0 bases; junction bases not matched to a gene: 8. CDR3 length equals 18 residues.

The chain employs TRBV2 and TRBJ2-5, with 11 bases matching TRBD1. This CDR3 region has 15 residues. The germline CDR1 and CDR2 sequences are SNHLY and FYNNEI. Trimming cost V 7 bases and J 5 bases; bases outside gene matches: 9. The CDR3 spells CASISGTGGPETQYF. The CDR3 DNA reads TGTGCCAGCATCTCCGGGACAGGGGGGCCGGAGACCCAGTACTTC.